The 2 T cell receptor beta chains presented below share a single source sample, sequenced in a study of post-analysis software for immune sequencing data. Included in the TCR beta cDNA libraries were unique molecular identifiers. Each CDR3 protein is one row after TCRdb ran MiXCR on the PCR reads. This sample has over 150,000 distinct CDR3 sequences; over 25% occur once, and the top ten carry roughly 1.6%. Points from the study as a whole: In patients, TRBV5-6, TRBV5-1 and TRBV20-1 belonged to five or six TRBV segments found more frequently than in controls.

Their cognate antigens are unknown. The sequencing input was blood. These receptors all come from a girl aged 10-17 years with multiple sclerosis.

This clonotype came up many times. This chain joins TRBV5-1 and TRBJ2-5; 9 bases map to TRBD1. This CDR3 is 15 amino acids long. With 4 bases clipped from V and 5 bases from J, the junction kept 9 bases outside the gene matches. Germline V gene lookup returns CDR1 SGHRS and CDR2 YFSETQ. The CDR3 here is CASSPGTGIGETQYF. For the CDR3, the DNA is TGCGCCAGCAGCCCCGGGACAGGGATTGGGGAGACCCAGTACTTC.

This clonotype has ten or more counts. The chain couples TRBV12-3 or TRBV12-4 to TRBJ2-3; 9 bases are shared with TRBD1. The V gene end was trimmed by 3 bases and the J gene end by 5 bases; junction bases not matched to a gene: 9. CDR3 length: 16 amino acids. The CDR3 loop reads CASSFARTGAGDTQYF. CDR3 nucleotide sequence: TGTGCCAGCAGTTTCGCAAGGACAGGGGCCGGAGATACGCAGTATTTT.